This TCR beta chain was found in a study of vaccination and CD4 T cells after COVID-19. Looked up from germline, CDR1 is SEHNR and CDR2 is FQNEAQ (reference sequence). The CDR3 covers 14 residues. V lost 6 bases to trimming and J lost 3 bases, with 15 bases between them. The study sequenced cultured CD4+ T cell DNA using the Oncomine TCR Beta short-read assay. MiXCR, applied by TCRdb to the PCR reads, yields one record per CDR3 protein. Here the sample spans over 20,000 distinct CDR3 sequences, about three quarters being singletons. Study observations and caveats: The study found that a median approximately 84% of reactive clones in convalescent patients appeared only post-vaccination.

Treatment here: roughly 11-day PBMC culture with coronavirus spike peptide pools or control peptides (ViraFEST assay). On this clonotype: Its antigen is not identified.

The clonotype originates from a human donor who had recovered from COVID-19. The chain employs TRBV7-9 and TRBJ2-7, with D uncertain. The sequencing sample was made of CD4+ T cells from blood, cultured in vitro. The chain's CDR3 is CASSPGQGLYEQYF. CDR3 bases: TGTGCCAGCAGTCCAGGCCAAGGGCTCTACGAGCAGTACTTC.